This T cell receptor beta chain stems from a study of blood T cell repertoires in COVID-19. This clone has a single count. Germline CDR1 SGDLS, CDR2 YYNGEE. V was shortened by 7 bases and J by 2 bases, with 13 bases between the two germline ends. The CDR3 contains 15 residues. The protocol was immunoSEQ multiplex PCR, while the TCRdb copy is restricted to in-frame clones and leaves out a portion. The data show 25,000 to 30,000 clones, roughly 80% seen once. The chain links TRBV9 to TRBJ1-6; no clear D gene. The sequencing input was peripheral blood. The TCR originated in a man aged 45-65 years with active or convalescent COVID-19. The chain's CDR3 is CASGGFDTYNSPLHF. The CDR3 DNA reads as TGTGCCAGCGGAGGATTTGATACCTATAATTCACCCCTCCACTTT.